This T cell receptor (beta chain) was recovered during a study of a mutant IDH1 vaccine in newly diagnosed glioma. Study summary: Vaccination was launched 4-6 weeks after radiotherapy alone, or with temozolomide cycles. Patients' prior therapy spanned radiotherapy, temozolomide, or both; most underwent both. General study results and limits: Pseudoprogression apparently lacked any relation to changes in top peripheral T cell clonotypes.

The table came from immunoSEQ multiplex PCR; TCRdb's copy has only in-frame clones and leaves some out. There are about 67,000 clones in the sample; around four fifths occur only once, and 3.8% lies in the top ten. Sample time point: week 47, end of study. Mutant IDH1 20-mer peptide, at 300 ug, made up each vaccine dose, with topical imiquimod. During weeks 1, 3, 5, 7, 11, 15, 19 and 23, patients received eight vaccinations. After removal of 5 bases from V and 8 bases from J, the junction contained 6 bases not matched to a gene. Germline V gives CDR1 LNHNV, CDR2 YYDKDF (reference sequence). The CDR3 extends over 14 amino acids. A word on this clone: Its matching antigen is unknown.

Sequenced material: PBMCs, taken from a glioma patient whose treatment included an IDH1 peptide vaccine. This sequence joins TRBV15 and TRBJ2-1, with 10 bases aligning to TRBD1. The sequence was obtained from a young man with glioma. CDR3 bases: TGTGCCACCAGCTCCCGGGACAGGGGCTATGAGCAGTTCTTC. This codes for CATSSRDRGYEQFF. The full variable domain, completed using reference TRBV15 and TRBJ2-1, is DAMVIQNPRYQVTQFGKPVTLSCSQTLNHNVMYWYQQKSSQAPKLLFHYYDKDFNNEADTPDNFQSRRPNTSFCFLDIRSPGLGDTAMYLCATSSRDRGYEQFFGPGTRLTVL.